What follows are 2 T cell receptor beta chains derived from one specimen sequenced in a study of blood T cell repertoires in COVID-19. The table came from immunoSEQ multiplex PCR; TCRdb's copy has only in-frame clones and leaves some out. Of some 190,000 clones detected, approximately 85% appear once; the ten largest clones hold over 2.5%. The source material was peripheral blood. The receptors stem from a man in his sixties with acute or convalescent COVID-19.

The chain combines TRBV2 with TRBJ2-5, with D hard to call. Trimming removed 11 bases at V and 5 bases at J, with 12 bases between. This CDR3 spans 11 amino acids. CDR1 is SNHLY and CDR2 is FYNNEI in the germline V gene. The CDR3 loop is CAAASWETQYF. The CDR3 DNA reads TGTGCCGCAGCTAGTTGGGAGACCCAGTACTTC.

The genes are TRBV3-1 (or the pseudogene TRBV3-2) and TRBJ2-1; 13 bases line up with TRBD2. The CDR3 is 14 residues long. Germline values: CDR1 LGHDT, CDR2 YNNKEL (reference sequence). The trim removed 4 bases at V and 7 bases at J, leaving 1 base unmatched. The CDR3 loop reads CASSPGLAGNEQFF. The CDR3 nucleotides read TGTGCCAGCAGCCCGGGACTAGCGGGAAATGAGCAGTTCTTC.